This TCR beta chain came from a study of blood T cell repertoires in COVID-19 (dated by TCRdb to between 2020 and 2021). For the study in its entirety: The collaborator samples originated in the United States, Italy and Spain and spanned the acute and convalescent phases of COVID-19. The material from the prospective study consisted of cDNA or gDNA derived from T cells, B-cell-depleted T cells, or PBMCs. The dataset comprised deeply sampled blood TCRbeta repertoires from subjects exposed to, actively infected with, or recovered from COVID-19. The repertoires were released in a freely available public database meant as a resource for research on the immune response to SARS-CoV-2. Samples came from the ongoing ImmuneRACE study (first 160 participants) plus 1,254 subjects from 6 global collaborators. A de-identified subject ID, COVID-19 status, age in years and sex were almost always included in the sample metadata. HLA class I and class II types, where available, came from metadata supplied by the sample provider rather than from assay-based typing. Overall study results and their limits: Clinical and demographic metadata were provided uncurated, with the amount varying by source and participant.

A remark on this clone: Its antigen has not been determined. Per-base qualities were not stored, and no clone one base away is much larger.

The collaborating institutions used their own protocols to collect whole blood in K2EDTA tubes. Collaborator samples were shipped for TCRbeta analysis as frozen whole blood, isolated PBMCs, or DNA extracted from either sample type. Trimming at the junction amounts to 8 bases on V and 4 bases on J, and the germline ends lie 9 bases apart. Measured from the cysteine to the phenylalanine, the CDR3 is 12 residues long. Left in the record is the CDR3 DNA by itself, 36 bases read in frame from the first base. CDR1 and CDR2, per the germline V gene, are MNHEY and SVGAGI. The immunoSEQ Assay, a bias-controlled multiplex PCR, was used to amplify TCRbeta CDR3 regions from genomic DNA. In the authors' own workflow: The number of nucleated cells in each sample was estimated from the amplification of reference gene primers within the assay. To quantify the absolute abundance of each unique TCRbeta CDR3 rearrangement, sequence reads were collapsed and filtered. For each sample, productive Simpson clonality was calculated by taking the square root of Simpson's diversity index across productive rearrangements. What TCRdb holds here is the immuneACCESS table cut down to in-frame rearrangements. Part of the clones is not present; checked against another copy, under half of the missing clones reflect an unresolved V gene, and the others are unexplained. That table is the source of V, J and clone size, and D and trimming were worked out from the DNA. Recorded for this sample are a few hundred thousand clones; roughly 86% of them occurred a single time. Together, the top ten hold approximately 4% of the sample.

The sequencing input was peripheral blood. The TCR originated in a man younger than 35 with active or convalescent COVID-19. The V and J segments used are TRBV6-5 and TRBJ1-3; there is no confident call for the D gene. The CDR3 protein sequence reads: CASVEEGNTIYF. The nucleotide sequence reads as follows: TGTGCCAGCGTAGAAGAAGGAAACACCATATATTTT.